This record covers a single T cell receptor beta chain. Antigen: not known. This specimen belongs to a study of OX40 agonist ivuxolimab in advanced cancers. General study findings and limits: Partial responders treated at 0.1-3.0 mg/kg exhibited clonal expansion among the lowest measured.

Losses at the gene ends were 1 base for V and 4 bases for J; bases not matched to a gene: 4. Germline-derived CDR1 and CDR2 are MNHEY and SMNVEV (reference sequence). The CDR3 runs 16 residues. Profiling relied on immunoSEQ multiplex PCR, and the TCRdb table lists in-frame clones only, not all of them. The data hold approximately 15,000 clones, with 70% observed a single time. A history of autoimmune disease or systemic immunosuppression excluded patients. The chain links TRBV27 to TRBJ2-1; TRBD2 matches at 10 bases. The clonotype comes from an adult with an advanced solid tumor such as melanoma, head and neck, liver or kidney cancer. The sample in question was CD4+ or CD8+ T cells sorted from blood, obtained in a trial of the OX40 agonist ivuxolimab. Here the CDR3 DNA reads TGTGCCAGCAGTTTATTTGGACTAGCGGAATACAATGAGCAGTTCTTC. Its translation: CASSLFGLAEYNEQFF.